The sequence of this TCR beta chain was determined in a study of T cells in lung cancer brain metastases (dated by TCRdb to 2016 to 2018). Concerning the study at large: About 85% of the roughly 20 patients had a history of tobacco use, with a median of about 38 pack-years. About 90% of the 20 patients received no interval therapy between primary and metastasis resection. A median interval of about 53 weeks was observed between acquisition of the primary and brain metastasis specimens. The study compared TCR beta CDR3 repertoires between fully resected primary non-small cell lung cancers and paired brain metastases. A cohort of some 20 patients was included, from whom 40 specimens were contributed, with one primary lung lesion and one brain metastasis obtained from each patient. Patients had a median age at first diagnosis of about 58 years, with eight or nine males and fewer than twelve females. An average DNA integrity number of approximately 4.1 was found in both primary and metastatic specimens, and no significant difference was detected between sites. Overall results and qualifications from the work: The ten most abundant clones made up a significantly larger repertoire fraction in brain metastases than primaries, suggesting clonal expansion. Most clones were specific to a single lesion, and paired lesions overlapped only to a limited degree (mean Morisita index 0.23). Compared with their paired primaries, brain metastases had significantly fewer unique productive clones (median about 1,600 versus 5,000). Retrieval of the complete infiltrating T cell repertoire may have been prevented by DNA fragmentation in FFPE samples. It was not possible to control for the effects of preoperative corticosteroids on T cell infiltration in brain metastases.

In the germline V gene, CDR1 corresponds to SQVTM and CDR2 to ANQGSEA. The CDR3 runs 12 amino acids, cysteine and phenylalanine included. Kept here is only the CDR3 DNA, which spans 36 bases and is read in frame from base 1. Deletion took 3 bases off V and 0 bases off J, with a span of 5 bases between the germline ends. This clone was found once. Its antigen specificity is not known. Base qualities are not provided; no much larger clone lies one nucleotide away. Patients had resection for either synchronous oligometastatic disease or delayed recurrence of a solitary brain metastasis. Patients with a history of multiple malignancies were excluded so that cancers other than NSCLC would not be included. Using marked H&E slides as a guide, tumor areas were macrodissected from roughly five unstained 10 um sections that had been deparaffinized. Every specimen was formalin-fixed and paraffin-embedded (FFPE). The AllPrep DNA/RNA FFPE Kit was used for extraction of genomic DNA.

Each sample received between 2.24 and 4.92 ug of genomic DNA as input, and paired samples received equal DNA input. TCR beta libraries were constructed with the immunoSEQ hsTCRbeta Kit, which uses multiplexed V and J gene primers in two PCR steps. Pooled libraries, together with positive and negative controls, were sequenced on an Illumina MiSeq with a 100-cycle paired-end protocol. The source study handled its data this way. Raw data were processed by the immunoSEQ vendor into normalized, annotated TCR beta repertoire reports. Richness was defined as unique clones by nucleotide sequence, with iChao1 and Efron-Thisted estimators extrapolating total richness. To characterize and compare the paired lesions, the analysis used Pielou's evenness, Simpson's index, the proportional abundance of the top-ten clones, and the Morisita overlap index. Here the immuneACCESS table is served through TCRdb, limited to in-frame sequences with V and J called. Missing clones are a known gap in these copies; in checked studies unresolved V genes cover under half, and the rest lacks a known reason. Clonal size and the V and J genes are those of that table, whereas D and trimming came from the DNA. Across this sample there are under 4,500 clones, with 80% to 90% seen only once. 8.1% of the sample lies in the top ten.

Specimen: tumor tissue from the primary lung tumor. The intended sense of this specimen's cell subset or site label: primary lung cancer lesion. Recombination joined TRBV29-1 with TRBJ1-2; the D gene remains uncertain. The sequence was obtained from a man aged 55 to 69 with non-small cell lung cancer. The DNA is TGCAGCGTTGACAGAGCTAACTATGGCTACACCTTC. It specifies CSVDRANYGYTF.